Described below is a single TCR beta chain sequence and its context. The antigen is undetermined. Using immunoSEQ multiplex PCR, the repertoire was profiled, and TCRdb retains in-frame clones only, with some absent. The data show around 310,000 clones, 80% seen once. This record belongs to a study of cytotoxic CD8 clonotypes in ibrutinib-treated CLL. Study overall: Patient counts were about 12 relapsed/refractory, over 14 treatment-naive and some 17 IGHV unmutated. Study-wide points: Clonotypes that were public were uncommon, and they contracted or stayed stable on treatment.

From germline, CDR1 is SEHNR and CDR2 FQNEAQ (reference sequence). The ends were cut back, 1 base at V and 5 bases at J, with 9 bases in the middle. The CDR3 sequence is 14 residues long. The chain employs TRBV7-9 and TRBJ2-1; D not resolved. This sequence originates from a human donor with chronic lymphocytic leukemia. Sequencing used PBMCs, obtained before ibrutinib treatment. CDR3 nucleotide sequence: TGTGCCAGCAGCTTAGATGGTCAGAACAATGAGCAGTTCTTC. It specifies CASSLDGQNNEQFF.